The 10 T cell receptor beta chains below all came from one sample that was sequenced in a study of shared clonotypes between healthy human individuals. Generated by immunoSEQ multiplex PCR, the TCRdb table keeps only in-frame clones and is missing some. Of roughly 2.1 million clones in the sample, roughly 91% were seen once. CD45RO negativity and positive selection for CCR7 defined naive CD8 cells, a population that excluded terminally differentiated effector memory CD45RA+ cells. Material for sequencing was naive CD8+ T cells from PBMCs. These receptors were obtained from a man between 18 and 35 years old in good health. Some clones in this sample may be carry-over from other donors' samples.

The table lists this clone with a few counts. Other DNA sequences in the same sample also yield this CDR3. The chain combines TRBV5-1 with TRBJ1-1; D unclear. This CDR3 region has 13 residues. V shed 0 bases and J shed 1 base, with 4 bases lying between them. CDR1 is SGHRS and CDR2 is YFSETQ in the germline V gene. The CDR3 sequence is CASSLAENTEAFF. CDR3 DNA sequence: TGCGCCAGCAGCTTGGCAGAGAACACTGAAGCTTTCTTT.

The rearrangement links TRBV2 to TRBJ2-1; no clear D. The germline CDR1 and CDR2 sequences are SNHLY and FYNNEI. Trimming stripped 10 bases from V and 3 bases from J, with 10 bases between. The length of the CDR3 is 12 residues. The CDR3 spells CATTALYNEQFF. The CDR3 nucleotides are TGTGCCACCACGGCCCTCTACAATGAGCAGTTCTTC.

The J gene is TRBJ2-1, the V gene TRBV5-1, with 14 bases identical to TRBD2. The V and J ends lost 0 bases and 4 bases, in that order; junction bases with no gene match: 3. CDR3 length: 17 amino acids. Germline lookup yields CDR1 SGHRS and CDR2 YFSETQ. Here the CDR3 reads CASSLAGLAGGYNEQFF. CDR3 DNA: TGCGCCAGCAGCTTGGCCGGACTAGCGGGAGGTTACAATGAGCAGTTCTTC.

As for this clone: Other DNA sequences in the same sample also yield this CDR3. V gene TRBV5-1 combines with J gene TRBJ2-3; no definite D call. V was cut by 7 bases and J by 3 bases, with 6 bases left in between. The length of the CDR3 is 11 residues. Germline-derived CDR1 and CDR2 are SGHRS and YFSETQ. CDR3 amino acids: CASRETDTQYF. The CDR3 DNA reads TGCGCCAGCCGAGAGACAGATACGCAGTATTTT.

Note on this clone: This specimen includes other DNA sequences encoding the same CDR3. The rearrangement uses TRBV7-3 and TRBJ2-3; D possibly corresponds to TRBD2 (5 bases). Trimming pared 2 bases from V and 6 bases from J, leaving 12 bases between. The CDR3 has 14 amino acids. The germline gives CDR1 SGHTA, CDR2 FQGTGA. The CDR3 DNA reads TGTGCCAGCAGCTTAGCGGGTGGATCCGATACGCAGTATTTT. It encodes CASSLAGGSDTQYF.

The chain recombines TRBV2 with TRBJ2-5; tentatively, D is TRBD2 (5 bases). V was trimmed by 4 bases and J by 5 bases, leaving 17 bases between them. The germline V gene has CDR1 SNHLY and CDR2 FYNNEI. This CDR3 contains 15 residues. The DNA for the CDR3 is TGTGCCAGCAGTGTCTCCGGTGGGAGTGCTGAGACCCAGTACTTC. Protein product: CASSVSGGSAETQYF.

The chain recombines TRBV9 with TRBJ2-1; 7 positions agree with TRBD2. Germline loops: CDR1 SGDLS, CDR2 YYNGEE. With V trimmed by 4 bases and J by 0 bases, 7 bases remained unmatched. The CDR3 is 16 residues long. The CDR3 sequence: CASSSPKRDSYNEQFF. In nucleotides, the CDR3 is TGTGCCAGCAGCTCCCCAAAGCGGGACTCCTACAATGAGCAGTTCTTC.

This chain joins TRBV7-9 and TRBJ2-4; 7 bases are shared with TRBD1. The CDR3 is 14 amino acids. CDR1 and CDR2 from the germline V gene are SEHNR and FQNEAQ (reference sequence). J gave up 6 bases and V 4 bases, and 6 bases lay outside the gene matches. CDR3 residues: CASSSNRDRNIQYF. CDR3 bases: TGTGCCAGCAGCTCAAACCGGGACAGAAACATTCAGTACTTC.

The chain carries TRBV28 and TRBJ1-5, with D tentatively TRBD1 (6 bases). This CDR3 is built from 15 residues. Deletions cut 1 base from V and 3 bases from J, with 10 bases between. The germline V gene has CDR1 MDHEN and CDR2 SYDVKM. The CDR3, as DNA: TGTGCCAGCAGTTTATTGCGGGGGCTCAATCAGCCCCAGCATTTT. Its protein product is CASSLLRGLNQPQHF.

The chain uses TRBV7-8 and TRBJ1-5; 8 bases match TRBD1. In germline, CDR1 is SGHVS, CDR2 FQNEAQ. There are 16 residues in the CDR3. The V gene end was trimmed by 2 bases and the J gene end by 1 base; junction bases not matched to a gene: 4. In DNA form, the CDR3 reads TGTGCCAGCAGCTTATCAAGGACAGGGAGCAATCAGCCCCAGCATTTT. Translation: CASSLSRTGSNQPQHF. The whole variable domain, remainder taken from reference TRBV7-8 and TRBJ1-5, is GAGVSQSPRYKVAKRGQDVALRCDPISGHVSLFWYQQALGQGPEFLTYFQNEAQLDKSGLPSDRFFAERPEGSVSTLKIQRTQQEDSAVYLCASSLSRTGSNQPQHFGDGTRLSIL.